This T cell receptor beta chain was retrieved from a study of cytomegalovirus exposure and HLA in healthy donors (dated by TCRdb to the late 2010s). With respect to the entire study: An earlier analysis of roughly 500 of the donors reported roughly 300 Gb of sequence data and 117 million unique TCR beta sequences from some 180 million T cells. To decide whether each TCR beta V gene segment behaved as functional or pseudogenic, an earlier analysis of some 600 of the donors relied on high-throughput TCR beta sequencing. Genome-wide SNP genotypes for about 65% of the 666 donors were used in a later genetic analysis, which treated that subset as a discovery cohort. Typing coverage varied by locus: roughly 629-630 donors for A, B, C, DRB1 and DQB1; approximately 520 for DQA1; more than 600 for DPA1; 450 to 480 for DPB1. Alongside the repertoire data, information on donor age, sex, ethnicity and CMV serostatus was compiled. Roughly 5 DR-DQ haplotypes were treated as single units for association and clustering because of strong linkage in the cohort. Roughly 300 gigabases of sequencing data and 70 million to 85 million unique TCR sequences were included in an early release covering around 650 HLA-typed donors. In addition to the first cohort of 650 to 750 subjects, a separate validation cohort of about 120 different subjects was used. Among the roughly 400 genotyped donors, about 83% belonged to the genetic ancestry cluster associated with self-reported Caucasian donors. Across 300 to 400 genotyped donors of the cohort, an average of roughly 250,000 unique TCR beta nucleotide sequences per donor were sequenced, and 15% to 20% of those sequences were non-productive. Rather than drawing on any new phenotypic data, the later analysis identified candidate immune exposures from TCR beta sequences and the way those sequences occurred across donors. To study patterns of TCR occurrence, a later analysis re-analyzed previously published TCR beta repertoires from hundreds of donors and added high-resolution HLA genotyping. The study was designed to test whether signatures of past pathogen exposure could be identified by cataloging public T cell receptors. Using immunosequencing, the study profiled T cell repertoires from fewer than 850 subjects and related those repertoires to cytomegalovirus serostatus. To predict cytomegalovirus infection status, the study combined high-throughput TCR immunosequencing, statistical association of individual TCRs with disease status, and machine learning. HLA typing included class I and class II loci at four-digit resolution. Every discovery cohort repertoire had been produced on one sequencing platform.

In the case of this clone: The specificity of this receptor is unknown. Base qualities are not at hand, and no much larger clone is one base apart.

The paper's findings and limits, for the study overall: Because the 87-base-pair reads could not distinguish some IMGT-functional V segments, including TRBV6-2 and TRBV6-3, those segments were excluded. A group of highly shared sequence variants was considered likely to be a technical artifact of the sequencing pipeline. In a later analysis, TCR association rates were found to vary across HLA loci, with the most associated TCRs seen for DRB1 alleles and the fewest for HLA-C alleles. In a later analysis, HLA-associated TCR beta chains showed more clonal expansion and lower generation probabilities than non-associated chains that were equally common. HLA typing was unavailable for some donors at each locus, so association tests used only the typed subset. Most TCR sequences were seen in very few donors, while some public TCRs were found in many individuals. In an earlier analysis of approximately 590 of the donors, most TCR beta V segments appeared in productive rearrangements about 87% or about 30% of the time, broadly matching IMGT annotations. A later analysis found that most CMV-associated TCR beta chains appeared HLA-restricted, with HLA associations seemingly driven largely by CMV exposure. In vitro tests confirmed that a few of the cytomegalovirus-associated TCR beta chains recognize cytomegalovirus antigens. In a later genetic analysis, fewer N-insertions in productive TCRs were reported among donors in an Asian-associated ancestry cluster than the roughly 640-donor mean. Because counts were too low, roughly 18 rarely observed V segments, including chromosome 9 orphons, were left out of the earlier analysis of about 620 of the donors. A later analysis associated about 16,000 TCR beta sequences with specific HLA alleles at a false discovery rate of 0.05. The authors suggested that the approach could potentially be generalized to other disease states and immunological phenotypes. In the study, about 150 TCR beta chains were listed as associated with cytomegalovirus. Assigning TCR associations to individual alleles was difficult when HLA alleles, especially DR and DQ, strongly co-occurred. Sequencing depth was assumed to be roughly uniform across donors in the presence/absence analyses, though that assumption may not hold. In a later genetic analysis, a missense DCLRE1C variant was associated with V-gene and J-gene trimming of TCR beta chains, and the association was replicated in an independent cohort. This cohort had only TCR beta chains sequenced, and the lack of alpha or paired-chain data limited which features could be detected. The classifier was reported to diagnose cytomegalovirus status with high specificity and sensitivity in both the original and validation cohorts. A further reported finding was that TCR beta sequences accurately predicted the HLA-A and HLA-B alleles for most subjects in the first cohort. According to a later analysis, parvovirus B19, influenza, CMV and Epstein-Barr virus appeared linked to several top co-occurrence clusters. CMV serostatus was the only immune exposure information available for the cohort. Linkage disequilibrium might explain the correlated functional status among segregating V segments, but an unknown experimental factor could not be excluded.

The library was built by means of the immunoSEQ multiplex PCR assay. The multiplex PCR relied on a mix of 60 forward primers for TCR Vbeta segments and 13 reverse primers for TCR Jbeta segments. A multiplex PCR assay on genomic DNA amplified the CDR3 region of rearranged TCR beta genes. The amplified TCR beta libraries were sequenced on the Illumina HiSeq System as 87-base-pair reads. The original methods were these. A later analysis tallied roughly 78 million unique TCR beta chains across the approximately 670 repertoires, and about 12 million of those chains were shared by two or more donors. To remove PCR and sequencing errors, raw reads were error-corrected and collapsed into unique sequences using a nearest-neighbor algorithm that merged closely related sequences. To assign V, D and J gene segments, CDR3 sequences were aligned to IMGT reference sequences. For a sequence to be retained, at least a six-nucleotide match to both a V gene segment and a J gene segment was required. Rearrangements were classified as productive when the CDR3 lacked stop codons and remained in frame with V and J, and all other rearrangements were classified as non-productive. Following IMGT convention, CDR3 was defined as the stretch from the second conserved V-encoded cysteine up to the conserved J-encoded phenylalanine. The earlier analysis of approximately 590 of the donors excluded any sequence lacking an unambiguous match to a single V gene segment. An earlier analysis of 587 of the donors classified V segments as functional when productive rearrangements were above 56.7% and as segregating when the standard deviation between donors was above 5%. A statistical classification framework was built for diagnosing cytomegalovirus status from the catalog of TCR beta chain sequences. A later analysis assigned V and J genes by comparing TCR nucleotide sequences with IMGT/GENE-DB human TR gene sequences. In a later analysis, CDR3 sequences and most-parsimonious VDJ recombination scenarios were assigned using the TCRdist pipeline. In a later analysis, each TCR beta chain was defined by its CDR3 amino acid sequence together with its V-gene family, and reads without a unique V-gene family were excluded. To address suspected cross-contamination and a sequencing artifact, a later analysis removed 450 to 700 highly shared, low-generation-probability nucleotide sequences. A later analysis calculated a clonal expansion index for each public chain from normalized within-repertoire ranks of inferred template counts. In a later analysis, generation probabilities were computed using a VDJ recombination model fitted to out-of-frame rearrangements, and the results were checked against IGoR. Hypergeometric tests were used in a later analysis to score TCR-TCR, TCR-HLA and TCR-CMV co-occurrence, with a repertoire-size bias correction applied to the TCR pairs. In a later analysis, false discovery rates were estimated by permuting HLA or CMV assignments 20 times. In a later analysis, co-occurring TCRs were grouped with DBSCAN, and TCRdist sequence similarity was added when clustering was performed within HLA-allele-positive subsets. Repertoires with fewer than 30,000 or more than 120,000 public chains were left out of co-occurrence clustering, as were four to six repertoires with anomalous nucleotide sharing. This is the immuneACCESS table as TCRdb keeps it, with only in-frame sequences that have V and J called. A part of the clones is gone; compared with another copy, unresolved V genes explain less than half, and the rest is unexplained. V and J calls and clone size come straight from that table; D and trimming were deduced from the DNA. The sample includes over 90,000 clones, with about 71% observed a single time. Clones ranked in the top ten supply around 3.5% of the sample.

The cohort consisted of 600 or so healthy bone marrow donors. At the time of sampling, every cohort member was nominally healthy, though immune exposures that went unrecorded were likely present. The donor tested CMV seronegative and was one of the 352 seronegative cohort members. Each donor provided a peripheral blood sample, and peripheral blood mononuclear cells were used for TCR beta sequencing. The Qiagen DNeasy Blood Extraction Kit was used to extract genomic DNA from the blood cell samples. V and J are trimmed by 5 bases and 3 bases, and the gene matches miss 2 bases of the junction. CDR1 and CDR2 are read off the germline V gene as MNHEY and SVGAGI. The CDR3 contains 14 residues, cysteine and phenylalanine counted. The only DNA kept is the CDR3, 42 bases in frame from the first base.

This TCR was recovered from a woman between 50 and 59 years old in good health and CMV-seronegative. The chain employs TRBV6-5 and TRBJ2-7; TRBD2 agrees with 12 junctional bases. The sequenced sample was PBMCs. The DNA sequence reads TGTGCCAGCAGTCCGACTAGCGGGGGCTACGAGCAGTACTTC. Translated, it gives CASSPTSGGYEQYF.